This note documents a single T cell receptor (beta chain) sequence. This sample is part of a study of blood T cell repertoires in COVID-19. Study at large: In each case, the material was cDNA or gDNA derived from T cells, B-cell-depleted T cells, or PBMCs.

Per the original data handling: Nucleated cell counts were estimated from reference gene primer amplification. Sequencing used immunoSEQ multiplex PCR; TCRdb keeps in-frame clones, though not all of them. Clone size and V and J calls were adopted from that table, with D and trimming inferred from the DNA. Here the sample spans 65,000 to 75,000 clones, more than 85% being singletons. This CDR3 contains 13 residues. Per germline, CDR1 LGHNA and CDR2 YSLEER. Trimming left V 3 bases short and J 8 bases short, with 10 bases between. This receptor was obtained from a human donor with active COVID-19. The donor label of this sample is uncertain. The chain links TRBV4-3 to TRBJ2-2; the D gene is possibly TRBD1 (6 bases). Source material: peripheral blood. The CDR3 spells CASSQGQTGELFF. The CDR3 bases are TGCGCCAGCAGCCAGGGACAAACTGGGGAGCTGTTTTTT.